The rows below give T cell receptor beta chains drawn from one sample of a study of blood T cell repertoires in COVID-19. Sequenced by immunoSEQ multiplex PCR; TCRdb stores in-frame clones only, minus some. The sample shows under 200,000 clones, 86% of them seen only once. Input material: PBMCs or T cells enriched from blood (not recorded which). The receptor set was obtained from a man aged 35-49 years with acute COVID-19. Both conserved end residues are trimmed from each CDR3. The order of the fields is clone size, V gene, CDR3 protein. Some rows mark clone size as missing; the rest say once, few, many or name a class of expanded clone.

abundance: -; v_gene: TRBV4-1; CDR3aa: ASSPPTETGPPY
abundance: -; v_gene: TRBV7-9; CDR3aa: ASSARQGVETQY
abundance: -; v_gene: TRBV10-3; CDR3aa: GASGVSYNEQF
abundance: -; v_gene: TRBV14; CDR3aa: ASSPGQATNEKLF
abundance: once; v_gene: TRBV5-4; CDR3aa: ASRDSGRGVTKEQF
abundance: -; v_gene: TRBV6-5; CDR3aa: ASKQLAGVY
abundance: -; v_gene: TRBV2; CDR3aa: ASSEGRGSYEQY
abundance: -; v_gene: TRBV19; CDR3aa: ASSISGWRQDGYT
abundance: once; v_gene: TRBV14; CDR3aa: ASSQSRTNYNEQF
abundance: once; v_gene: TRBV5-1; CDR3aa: ASSRGQGTGLGAF